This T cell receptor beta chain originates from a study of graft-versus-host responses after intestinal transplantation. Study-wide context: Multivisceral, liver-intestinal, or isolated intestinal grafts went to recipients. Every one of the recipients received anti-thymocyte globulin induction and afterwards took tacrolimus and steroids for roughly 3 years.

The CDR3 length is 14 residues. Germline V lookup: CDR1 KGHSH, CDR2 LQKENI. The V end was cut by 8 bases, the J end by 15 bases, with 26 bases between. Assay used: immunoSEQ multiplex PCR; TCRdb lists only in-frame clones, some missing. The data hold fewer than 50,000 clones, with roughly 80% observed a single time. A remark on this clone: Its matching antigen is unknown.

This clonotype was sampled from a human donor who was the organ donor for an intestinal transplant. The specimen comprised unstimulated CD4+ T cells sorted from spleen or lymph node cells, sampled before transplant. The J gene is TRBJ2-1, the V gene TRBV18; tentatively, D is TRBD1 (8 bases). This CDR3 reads CASAPGGEGGRSFF. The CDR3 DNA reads TGTGCCAGCGCGCCAGGGGGCGAGGGCGGGAGATCGTTCTTC.